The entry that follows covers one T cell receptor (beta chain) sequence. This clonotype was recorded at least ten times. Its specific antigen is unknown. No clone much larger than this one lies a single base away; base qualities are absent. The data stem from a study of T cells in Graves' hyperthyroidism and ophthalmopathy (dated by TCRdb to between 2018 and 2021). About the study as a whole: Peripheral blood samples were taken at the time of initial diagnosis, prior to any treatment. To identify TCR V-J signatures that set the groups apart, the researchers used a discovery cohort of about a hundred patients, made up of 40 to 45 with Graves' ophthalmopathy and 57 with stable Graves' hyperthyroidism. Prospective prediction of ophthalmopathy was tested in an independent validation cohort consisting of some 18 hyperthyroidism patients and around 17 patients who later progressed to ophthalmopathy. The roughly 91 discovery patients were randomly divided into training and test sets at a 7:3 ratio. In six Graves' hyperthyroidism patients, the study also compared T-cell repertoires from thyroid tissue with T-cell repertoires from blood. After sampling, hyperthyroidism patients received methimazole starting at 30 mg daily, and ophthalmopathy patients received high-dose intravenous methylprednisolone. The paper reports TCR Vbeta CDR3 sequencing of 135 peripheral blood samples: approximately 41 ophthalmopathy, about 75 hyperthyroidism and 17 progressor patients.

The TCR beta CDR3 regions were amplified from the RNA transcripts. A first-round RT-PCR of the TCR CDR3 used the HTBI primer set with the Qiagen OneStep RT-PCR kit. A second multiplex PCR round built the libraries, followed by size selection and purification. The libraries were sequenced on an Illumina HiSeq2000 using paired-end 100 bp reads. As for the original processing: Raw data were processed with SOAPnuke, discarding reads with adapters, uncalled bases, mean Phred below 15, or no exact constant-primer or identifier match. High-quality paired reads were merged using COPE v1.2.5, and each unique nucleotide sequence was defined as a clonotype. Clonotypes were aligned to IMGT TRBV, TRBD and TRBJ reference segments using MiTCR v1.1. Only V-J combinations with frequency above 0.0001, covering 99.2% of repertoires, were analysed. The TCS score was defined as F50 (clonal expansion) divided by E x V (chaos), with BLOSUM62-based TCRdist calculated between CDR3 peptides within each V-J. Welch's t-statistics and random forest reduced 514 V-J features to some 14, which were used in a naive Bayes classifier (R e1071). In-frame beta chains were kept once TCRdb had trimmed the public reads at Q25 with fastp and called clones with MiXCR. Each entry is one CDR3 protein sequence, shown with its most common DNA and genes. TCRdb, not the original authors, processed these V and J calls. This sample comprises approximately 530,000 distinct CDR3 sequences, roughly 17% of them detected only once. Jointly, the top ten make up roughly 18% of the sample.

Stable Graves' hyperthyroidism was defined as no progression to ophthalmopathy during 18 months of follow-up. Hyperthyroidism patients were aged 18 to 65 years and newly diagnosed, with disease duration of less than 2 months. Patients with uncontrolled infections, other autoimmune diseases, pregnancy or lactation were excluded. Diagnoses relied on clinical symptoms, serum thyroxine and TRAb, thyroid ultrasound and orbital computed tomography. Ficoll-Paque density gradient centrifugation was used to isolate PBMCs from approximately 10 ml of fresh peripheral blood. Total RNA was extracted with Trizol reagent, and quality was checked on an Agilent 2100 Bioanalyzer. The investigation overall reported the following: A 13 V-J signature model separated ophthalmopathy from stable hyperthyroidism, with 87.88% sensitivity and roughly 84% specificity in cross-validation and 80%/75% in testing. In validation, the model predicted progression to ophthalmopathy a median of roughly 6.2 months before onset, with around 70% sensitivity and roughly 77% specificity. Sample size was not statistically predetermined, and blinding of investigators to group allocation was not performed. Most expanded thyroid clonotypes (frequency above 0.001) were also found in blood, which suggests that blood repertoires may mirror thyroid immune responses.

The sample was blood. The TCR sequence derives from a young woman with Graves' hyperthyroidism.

The sequenced DNA: TGTGCCAGCAGTTACTCTCAGGGACGGAGCTCTGGAAACACCATATATTTT. Its protein reads: CASSYSQGRSSGNTIYF. Recombination connected TRBV6-6 to TRBJ1-3; the D region possibly corresponds to TRBD1 (5 bases align). Sequences MNHNY (CDR1) and SVGAGI (CDR2) are obtained from the germline V gene (reference sequence). V loses 0 bases of germline sequence and J loses 0 bases, and the interval between the two ends is 12 bases. The CDR3 numbers 17 residues from cysteine through phenylalanine. Kept here is only the CDR3 DNA, which spans 51 bases and is read in frame from base 1.